A single sample gave rise to the 3 T cell receptor beta chains below, sequenced in a study of blood T cell repertoires in COVID-19. TCRdb's table, derived via immunoSEQ multiplex PCR, lists solely in-frame clones and lacks some. The sample shows about 60,000 clones, roughly 88% of them seen only once. The source material was peripheral blood. The receptors were sampled from a human donor in a cohort sampled during active COVID-19.

The chain joins TRBV7-9 to TRBJ2-5, with D perhaps matching TRBD1 (6 bases). Per the germline V gene, CDR1 is SEHNR and CDR2 is FQNEAQ (reference sequence). The CDR3 consists of 15 residues. Trimming removed 2 bases from V and 0 bases from J, with 10 bases in between. The CDR3 nucleotides read TGTGCCAGCAGCTTATTAACAGGGTACCAAGAGACCCAGTACTTC. Protein product: CASSLLTGYQETQYF.

Points on this clone: At one end the junction does not follow the germline gene, possibly because of a read error. The CDR3 spells CASSSRPGTSHTLF. CDR3 DNA: TGTGCCAGCAGCTCCCGACCCGGGACTAGCCACACACTCTTC. This chain connects TRBV7-2 to TRBJ2-1; the match to TRBD2 covers 9 bases. Germline loops: CDR1 SGHTA, CDR2 FQGNSA. CDR3 length equals 14 residues.

J is TRBJ1-4 and V is TRBV6-2 or TRBV6-3, with TRBD1 matching over 8 bases. The length of the CDR3 is 14 residues. Germline CDR1 reads MNHEY; CDR2 reads SVGEGT. Unmatched junction bases numbered 10, after V lost 5 bases and J lost 11 bases. CDR3 in DNA: TGTGCCAGCAGTCGCGCCGGGACAGGAAGTAAACTGTTTTTT. Translated: CASSRAGTGSKLFF.